These T cell receptor beta chains were read from a single sample in a study of response to subunit inactivated influenza vaccine. Each CDR3 protein is one row after TCRdb ran MiXCR on the RT-PCR reads. The data contain 650,000 or so distinct CDR3 sequences, about 15% of them singletons. The sample was PBMCs from blood, taken roughly 15 days before vaccination. The origin of the receptors is a man between 50 and 59 years old who received an inactivated influenza vaccine. Each CDR3 is given with its conserved first and last residue. D genes are given only for firm matches. Clone sizes are given selectively: once, few, many, or a class where the clone is expanded.

size	J	V	D	DNA	CDR3
many	TRBJ2-7	TRBV5-1	TRBD1	TGCGCCAGCAGCTTCCGGACAGGGGTTGAGCAGTACTTC	CASSFRTGVEQYF
many	TRBJ2-1	TRBV4-2	NA	TGTGCCAGCAGCCAAGCCTCGCAGGGATATTACAATGAGCAGTTCTTC	CASSQASQGYYNEQFF
NA	TRBJ2-1	TRBV4-3	NA	TGCGCCAGCAGCCGGGAAAGGCTAGCGCCCTACAATGAGCAGTTCTTC	CASSRERLAPYNEQFF
NA	TRBJ2-3	TRBV7-9	NA	TGTGCCAGCAGCTTGGCACAGGACGCAGATACGCAGTATTTT	CASSLAQDADTQYF
few	TRBJ2-7	TRBV20-1	NA	TGCAGTGCTAGCCCCAGGGTGGCCGACGAGCAGTACTTC	CSASPRVADEQYF
few	TRBJ2-2	TRBV5-1	NA	TGCGCCAGCATCCGGGGACCGAACACCGGGGAGCTGTTTTTT	CASIRGPNTGELFF
few	TRBJ2-3	TRBV7-2	NA	TGTGCCAGCAGCTGGACTCGGGCAGATACGCAGTATTTT	CASSWTRADTQYF
NA	TRBJ2-1	TRBV7-8	NA	TGTGCCAGCAGCCTCCCCAGGGTCATGATAAATGAGCAGTTCTTC	CASSLPRVMINEQFF
NA	TRBJ2-7	TRBV20-1	NA	TGCAGTGGACGGGACAAATACGAGCAGTACTTC	CSGRDKYEQYF
many	TRBJ1-1	TRBV11-2	NA	TGTGCCAGCAGCTTAGGCCAGGGGAGCACTGAAGCTTTCTTT	CASSLGQGSTEAFF
NA	TRBJ2-1	TRBV6-2/TRBV6-3	TRBD1	TGTGCCAGCAGTAGAGCCGGGACAGTCACCTACAATGAGCAGTTCTTC	CASSRAGTVTYNEQFF
NA	TRBJ2-2	TRBV25-1	TRBD1	TGTGCCAGCAGTCCCCTAGGACAGGGGGCGCGTGGGGAGCTGTTTTTT	CASSPLGQGARGELFF
few	TRBJ1-1	TRBV7-9	NA	TGTGCCAGCAGCCACCAGGGAGGGGGAAACACTGAAGCTTTCTTT	CASSHQGGGNTEAFF
NA	TRBJ2-7	TRBV4-1	NA	TGCGCCAGCAGCCGCGGGGAAAGCTACGAGCAGTACTTC	CASSRGESYEQYF
few	TRBJ1-4	TRBV5-1	TRBD1	TGCGCCAGCAGCGCCTACAGGGGGAATGAAAAACTGTTTTTT	CASSAYRGNEKLFF
NA	TRBJ1-1	TRBV7-9	TRBD1	TGTGCCAGCGAGGGGGCTAGGGGGCGCGGATTATTGACTGAAGCTTTCTTT	CASEGARGRGLLTEAFF
few	TRBJ2-5	TRBV20-1	NA	TGCAGTGCTCCCAGGGTTGGCACCCAAGAGACCCAGTACTTC	CSAPRVGTQETQYF
few	TRBJ2-2	TRBV30	TRBD1	TGTGCCTGGGACAGGGCGAACACCGGGGAGCTGTTTTTT	CAWDRANTGELFF
few	TRBJ2-1	TRBV3-1	NA	TGTGCCAGCAGCCAAGAAATCGGGGGTCGAACCTACAATGAGCAGTTCTTC	CASSQEIGGRTYNEQFF